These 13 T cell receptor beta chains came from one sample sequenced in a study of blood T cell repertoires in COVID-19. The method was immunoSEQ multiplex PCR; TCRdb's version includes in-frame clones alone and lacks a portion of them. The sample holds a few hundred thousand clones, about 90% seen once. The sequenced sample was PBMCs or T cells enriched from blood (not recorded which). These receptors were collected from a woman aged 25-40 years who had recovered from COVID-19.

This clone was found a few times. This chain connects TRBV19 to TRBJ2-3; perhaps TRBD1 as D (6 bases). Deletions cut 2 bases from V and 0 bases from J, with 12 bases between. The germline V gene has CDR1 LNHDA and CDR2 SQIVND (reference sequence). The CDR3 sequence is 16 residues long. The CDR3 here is CASSIRAGASTDTQYF. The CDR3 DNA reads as TGTGCCAGTAGTATACGGGCAGGGGCTAGCACAGATACGCAGTATTTT.

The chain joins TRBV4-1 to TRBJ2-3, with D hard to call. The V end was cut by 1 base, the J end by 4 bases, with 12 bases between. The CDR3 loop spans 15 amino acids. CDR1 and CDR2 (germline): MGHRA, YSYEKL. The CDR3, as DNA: TGCGCCAGCAGCCAAGCCCCTGTAATATCAGATACGCAGTATTTT. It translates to CASSQAPVISDTQYF.

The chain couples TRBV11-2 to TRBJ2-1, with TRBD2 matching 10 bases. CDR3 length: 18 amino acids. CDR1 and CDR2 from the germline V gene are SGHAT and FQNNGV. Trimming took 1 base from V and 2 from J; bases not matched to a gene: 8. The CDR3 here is CASSLGLASGGPYNEQFF. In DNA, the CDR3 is TGTGCCAGCAGCTTAGGTTTGGCTAGCGGGGGCCCCTACAATGAGCAGTTCTTC.

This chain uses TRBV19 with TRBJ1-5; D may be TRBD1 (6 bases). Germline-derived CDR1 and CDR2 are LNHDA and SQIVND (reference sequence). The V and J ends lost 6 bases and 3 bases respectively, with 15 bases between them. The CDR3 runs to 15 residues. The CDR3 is CASSDITGYNQPQHF. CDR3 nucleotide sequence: TGTGCCAGTAGCGATATAACAGGGTACAATCAGCCCCAGCATTTT.

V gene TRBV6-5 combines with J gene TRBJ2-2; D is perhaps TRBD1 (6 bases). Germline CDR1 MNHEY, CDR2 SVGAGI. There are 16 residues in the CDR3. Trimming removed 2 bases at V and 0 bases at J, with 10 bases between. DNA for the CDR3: TGTGCCAGCAGTTACCAGACAGGAGCGAACACCGGGGAGCTGTTTTTT. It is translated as CASSYQTGANTGELFF.

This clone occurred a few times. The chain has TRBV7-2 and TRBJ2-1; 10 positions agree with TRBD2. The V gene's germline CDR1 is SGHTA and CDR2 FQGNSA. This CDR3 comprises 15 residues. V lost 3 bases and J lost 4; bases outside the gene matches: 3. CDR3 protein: CASSFRTSGYNEQFF. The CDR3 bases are TGTGCCAGCAGCTTTAGGACTAGCGGATACAATGAGCAGTTCTTC.

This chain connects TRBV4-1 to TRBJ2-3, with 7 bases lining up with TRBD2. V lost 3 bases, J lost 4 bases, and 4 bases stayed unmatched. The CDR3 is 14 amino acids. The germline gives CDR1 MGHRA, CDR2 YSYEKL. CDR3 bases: TGCGCCAGCAGCCAGGGAGGGGACGCAGATACGCAGTATTTT. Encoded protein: CASSQGGDADTQYF.

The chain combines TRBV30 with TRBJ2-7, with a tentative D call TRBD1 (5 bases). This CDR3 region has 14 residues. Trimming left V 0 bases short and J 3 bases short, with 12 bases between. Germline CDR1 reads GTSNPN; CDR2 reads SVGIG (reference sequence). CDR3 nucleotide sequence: TGTGCCTGGAGTGTACCACAGGTCTACTACGAGCAGTACTTC. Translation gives CAWSVPQVYYEQYF.

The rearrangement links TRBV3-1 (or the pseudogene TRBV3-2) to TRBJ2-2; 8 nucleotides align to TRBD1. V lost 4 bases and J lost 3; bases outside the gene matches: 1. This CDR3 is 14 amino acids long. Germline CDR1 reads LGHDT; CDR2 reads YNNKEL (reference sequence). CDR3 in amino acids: CASSLTGDTGELFF. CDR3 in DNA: TGTGCCAGCAGCCTGACAGGGGACACCGGGGAGCTGTTTTTT.

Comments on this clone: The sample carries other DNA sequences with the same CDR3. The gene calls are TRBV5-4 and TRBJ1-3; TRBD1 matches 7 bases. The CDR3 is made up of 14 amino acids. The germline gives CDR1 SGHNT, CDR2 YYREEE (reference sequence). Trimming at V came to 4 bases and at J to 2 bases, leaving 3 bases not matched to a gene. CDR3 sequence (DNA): TGTGCCAGCAGCCGCACAGGGGCTGGAAACACCATATATTTT. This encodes CASSRTGAGNTIYF.

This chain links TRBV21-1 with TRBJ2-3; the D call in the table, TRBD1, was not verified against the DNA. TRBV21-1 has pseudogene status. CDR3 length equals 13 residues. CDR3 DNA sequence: TGTGCCAAAAACGGGGACAGGGATGGTACGCAGTATTTT. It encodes CAKNGDRDGTQYF.

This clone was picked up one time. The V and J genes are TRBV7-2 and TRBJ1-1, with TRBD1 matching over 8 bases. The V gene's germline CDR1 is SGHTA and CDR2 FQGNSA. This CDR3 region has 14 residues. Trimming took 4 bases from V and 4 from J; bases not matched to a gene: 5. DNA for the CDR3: TGTGCCAGCAGCTCCCGGACAGGGAGCACTGAAGCTTTCTTT. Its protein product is CASSSRTGSTEAFF.

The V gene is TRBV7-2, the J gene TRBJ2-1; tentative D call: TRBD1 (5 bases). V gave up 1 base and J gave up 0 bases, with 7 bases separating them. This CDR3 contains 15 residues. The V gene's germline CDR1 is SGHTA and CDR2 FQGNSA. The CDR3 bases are TGTGCCAGCAGCTTAGAAGGGGTCTCCTACAATGAGCAGTTCTTC. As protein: CASSLEGVSYNEQFF.